Below, 9 T cell receptor beta chains from the same sample are listed, as sequenced in a study of regulatory T cells in long-lasting Graves disease. The time point here: newly diagnosed GD, antithyroid drugs for less than 3 months. Making the TCR library involved RNA that had been extracted from PBMCs. Relying on iRepertoire HTBI primers and Arm-PCR of CDR3 regions, the team built TCR beta libraries. TCRdb re-analysed the multiplex PCR reads in MiXCR, keeping a single row per CDR3 protein. The sample has about 620,000 distinct CDR3 sequences, 16% seen once; the top ten hold 15% to 20%. These same records also appear under a second study, on T cells in Graves' hyperthyroidism and ophthalmopathy.

The input for sequencing was peripheral blood mononuclear cells (PBMCs), taken at new diagnosis, from a patient treated with antithyroid drugs. These receptor sequences come from a woman in her twenties or thirties with Graves disease.

This clonotype was counted between two and nine times. V usage is TRBV7-9 and J usage is TRBJ1-1; D gene unclear. CDR3 size: 14 residues. Germline V lookup: CDR1 SEHNR, CDR2 FQNEAQ (reference sequence). The germline V and J ends were trimmed by 0 bases and 5 bases, with 10 bases remaining between them. DNA of the CDR3: TGTGCCAGCAGCTTAGCAGTTGAGGTAACTGAAGCTTTCTTT. It translates to CASSLAVEVTEAFF.

This clonotype has a handful of counts. This chain joins TRBV6-1 and TRBJ2-6; 7 positions agree with TRBD2. With 6 bases clipped from V and 2 bases from J, the junction kept 7 bases outside the gene matches. The germline V gene has CDR1 MNHNS and CDR2 SASEGT. The CDR3 has 16 residues. The CDR3 is CASRNGGSTGANVLTF. CDR3 sequence (DNA): TGTGCCAGCAGGAACGGCGGGAGCACTGGGGCCAACGTCCTGACTTTC.

This clonotype was seen only a few times. V is TRBV6-5 and J is TRBJ2-3, with D uncertain. The CDR3 is 12 amino acids. Per the germline V gene, CDR1 is MNHEY and CDR2 is SVGAGI. The ends were cut back, 4 bases at V and 8 bases at J, with 10 bases in the middle. Here the CDR3 reads CASSSPVGTQYF. CDR3 coding DNA: TGTGCCAGCAGTTCCCCAGTCGGTACGCAGTATTTT.

Only a few counts were recorded for this clonotype. One end of the junction is discordant with germline, which a read error may explain. The chain carries TRBV7-9 and TRBJ2-1, with TRBD2 identical over 10 bases. The germline V gene has CDR1 SEHNR and CDR2 FQNEAQ (reference sequence). CDR3 length equals 15 residues. The CDR3 nucleotides read TGTGCCAGCAGCCTAGCGGGGGCGAACTACAATGAGCAGTTCTTC. Translating it yields CASSLAGANYNEQFF.

V is TRBV19 and J is TRBJ2-2, with no clear D. Germline CDR1 reads LNHDA; CDR2 reads SQIVND (reference sequence). The CDR3 length is 15 residues. V was clipped by 7 bases and J by 5 bases, with 17 bases between them. In nucleotides, the CDR3 is TGTGCCAGTACCCGCCATGACCCGGTGACCGGGGAGCTGTTTTTT. Encoded protein: CASTRHDPVTGELFF.

The chain couples TRBV7-3 to TRBJ1-4, with D tentatively TRBD1 (5 bases). Germline CDR1 and CDR2: SGHTA and FQGTGA. This CDR3 is 15 amino acids long. V was cut by 5 bases and J by 0 bases, with 10 bases left in between. The CDR3 loop is CASSTGPATNEKLFF. The CDR3 DNA reads TGTGCCAGCAGCACAGGACCGGCAACTAATGAAAAACTGTTTTTT.

This clonotype was observed at least ten times. V and J are TRBV30 and TRBJ1-2, with D tentatively TRBD1 (6 bases). Germline V gene lookup returns CDR1 GTSNPN and CDR2 SVGIG (reference sequence). The CDR3 loop spans 14 amino acids. V shed 4 bases and J shed 13 bases, with 25 bases lying between them. The chain's CDR3 is CAWMAGELEAWFTF. The CDR3, as DNA: TGTGCCTGGATGGCAGGGGAATTGGAGGCGTGGTTCACCTTC. Variable domain in full (rest from reference TRBV30 and TRBJ1-2): SQTIHQWPATLVQPVGSPLSLECTVEGTSNPNLYWYRQAAGRGLQLLFYSVGIGQISSEVPQNLSASRPQDRQFILSSKKLLLSDSGFYLCAWMAGELEAWFTFGSGTRLTVV.

This clonotype was counted at least ten times. The V gene is TRBV2, the J gene TRBJ2-1; perhaps TRBD2 as D (5 bases). Trimming removed 5 bases at V and 5 bases at J, with 13 bases between. The CDR3 length is 14 residues. Germline V gene sequence: CDR1 SNHLY, CDR2 FYNNEI. Here the CDR3 reads CASSPFGLNNEQFF. The CDR3 region has the DNA TGTGCCAGCAGTCCTTTCGGACTCAACAATGAGCAGTTCTTC. The entire variable domain, with the rest obtained from reference TRBV2 and TRBJ2-1, is as follows: EPEVTQTPSHQVTQMGQEVILRCVPISNHLYFYWYRQILGQKVEFLVSFYNNEISEKSEIFDDQFSVERPDGSNFTLKIRSTKLEDSAMYFCASSPFGLNNEQFFGPGTRLTVL.

This clonotype was counted ten times or more. The V call is TRBV7-9, the J call TRBJ2-1; 10 nucleotides agree with TRBD2. In germline, CDR1 is SEHNR, CDR2 FQNEAQ (reference sequence). The CDR3 has 16 residues. The V segment lost 10 bases and the J segment 2 bases; nucleotides outside the gene matches: 11. The CDR3 bases are TGTGCCACGCACCAACGAGCGGGAGGGCCCTACAATGAGCAGTTCTTC. The encoded protein is CATHQRAGGPYNEQFF. The full variable domain, completed using reference TRBV7-9 and TRBJ2-1, is DTGVSQNPRHKITKRGQNVTFRCDPISEHNRLYWYRQTLGQGPEFLTYFQNEAQLEKSRLLSDRFSAERPKGSFSTLEIQRTEQGDSAMYLCATHQRAGGPYNEQFFGPGTRLTVL.